Shown below are 17 T cell receptor beta chains from a single sample sequenced in a study of shared clonotypes between healthy human individuals. TCRdb keeps only in-frame clones here, not all; method: immunoSEQ multiplex PCR. The sample consists of about 2.4 million clones, 80% to 95% of them appearing once. Sample: naive CD4+ T cells from PBMCs. Sample subset: CD45RA+ positively selected. The receptors derive from a man between 18 and 29 years old in good health. Some clones in this sample may be carry-over from other donors' samples.

Written as DNA, the CDR3 is TGTGCCAGCAGCTCCGGCCCGGGAATGAAGACCCAGTACTTC. This gives the protein CASSSGPGMKTQYF. The chain employs TRBV7-7 and TRBJ2-5; tentative D call: TRBD2 (5 bases). V lost 4 bases to trimming and J lost 6 bases, with 15 bases between them. This CDR3 comprises 14 residues. Per the germline V gene, CDR1 is SSHAT and CDR2 is FNYEAQ (reference sequence).

The chain recombines TRBV5-1 with TRBJ2-7; 8 bases are a match to TRBD2. The CDR3 length is 15 residues. The germline gives CDR1 SGHRS, CDR2 YFSETQ. Unmatched junction bases numbered 7, after V lost 3 bases and J lost 2 bases. Written as DNA, the CDR3 is TGCGCCAGCAGCTCCTTTAGCGGGACTACCTACGAGCAGTACTTC. Translation: CASSSFSGTTYEQYF. Supplemented by reference TRBV5-1 and TRBJ2-7, the full variable domain reads KAGVTQTPRYLIKTRGQQVTLSCSPISGHRSVSWYQQTPGQGLQFLFEYFSETQRNKGNFPGRFSGRQFSNSRSEMNVSTLELGDSALYLCASSSFSGTTYEQYFGPGTRLTVT.

Notes on this clone: The sample contains more than one DNA sequence encoding this CDR3. V and J are TRBV19 and TRBJ2-7; perhaps TRBD1 as D (6 bases). The CDR3 contains 13 residues. Germline V gives CDR1 LNHDA, CDR2 SQIVND (reference sequence). Trimming took off 6 bases at V and 2 bases at J, with 11 bases between the two ends. The CDR3 sequence: CASSPQGPYEQYF. The CDR3 coding sequence is TGTGCCAGTAGCCCCCAGGGGCCCTACGAGCAGTACTTC.

The chain couples TRBV7-2 to TRBJ2-7, with unresolved D. Trimming removed 8 bases at V and 3 bases at J, with 14 bases between. CDR3 length: 13 amino acids. CDR1 and CDR2 from the germline V gene are SGHTA and FQGNSA. The CDR3, as DNA: TGTGCCAGCGAGCCGCCAGGCCTCTACGAGCAGTACTTC. Its translation is CASEPPGLYEQYF.

The V call is TRBV16, the J call TRBJ2-7; 9 bases align to TRBD1. The CDR3 runs 14 residues. Germline values: CDR1 KGHSY, CDR2 FQNENV. The junction had 3 bases not matched to a gene; V was cut back by 4 bases and J by 2 bases. For the CDR3, the DNA is TGTGCCAGCAGCCCTAGACAGGGGGCCTACGAGCAGTACTTC. This translates into CASSPRQGAYEQYF. The full variable domain, its missing parts supplied by reference TRBV16 and TRBJ2-7, is GEEVAQTPKHLVRGEGQKAKLYCAPIKGHSYVFWYQQVLKNEFKFLISFQNENVFDETGMPKERFSAKCLPNSPCSLEIQATKLEDSAVYFCASSPRQGAYEQYFGPGTRLTVT.

This chain uses TRBV7-8 with TRBJ2-2; no firm D call. The V end lost 5 bases, the J end lost 2 bases, and 18 bases lay between the germline ends. CDR1 and CDR2 (germline): SGHVS, FQNEAQ. This CDR3 has 17 amino acids. For the CDR3, the DNA is TGTGCCAGCAGCACCCGGTTAGCACCTACTAACACCGGGGAGCTGTTTTTT. Translation: CASSTRLAPTNTGELFF.

The chain is built from TRBV28 and TRBJ1-4; the match to TRBD1 covers 7 bases. CDR1 is MDHEN and CDR2 is SYDVKM in the germline V gene. The CDR3 loop spans 15 amino acids. The junction had 8 bases not matched to a gene; V was cut back by 5 bases and J by 5 bases. This chain's CDR3 is CASSQPGGVNEKLFF. The CDR3 DNA follows: TGTGCCAGCAGTCAACCAGGGGGGGTAAATGAAAAACTGTTTTTT.

The chain carries TRBV6-5 and TRBJ2-7, with TRBD2 matching over 7 bases. This CDR3 is 15 amino acids long. Germline values: CDR1 MNHEY, CDR2 SVGAGI. The V segment lost 6 bases and the J segment 0 bases; nucleotides outside the gene matches: 8. The CDR3 DNA reads as TGTGCCAGCAGACGGGGGGACCTAGGCTCCTACGAGCAGTACTTC. Amino acid sequence: CASRRGDLGSYEQYF.

About this clone: Distinct nucleotide sequences in the sample also encode this CDR3. V is TRBV2 and J is TRBJ1-1; D is ambiguous. V was shortened by 6 bases and J by 2 bases, with 10 bases between the two germline ends. CDR1 and CDR2 from the germline V gene are SNHLY and FYNNEI. The CDR3 consists of 13 residues. The CDR3 loop reads CASSGQVNTEAFF. Here the CDR3 DNA reads TGTGCCAGCAGCGGTCAGGTAAACACTGAAGCTTTCTTT.

In regard to this clone: In the same sample, other DNA sequences code for this CDR3. The chain combines TRBV2 with TRBJ2-7; 10 nucleotides agree with TRBD1. With V trimmed by 6 bases and J by 3 bases, 5 bases remained unmatched. In germline, CDR1 is SNHLY, CDR2 FYNNEI. This CDR3 comprises 14 residues. DNA of the CDR3: TGTGCCAGCAGCGCCGGGACAGGGGTCTACGAGCAGTACTTC. Translation gives CASSAGTGVYEQYF.

The V gene is TRBV6-1, the J gene TRBJ2-7; maybe TRBD1 (5 bases). This CDR3 is 18 amino acids long. CDR1 is MNHNS and CDR2 is SASEGT in the germline V gene. Deletions cut 4 bases from V and 6 bases from J, with 28 bases between. The CDR3: CASSVWGSLRTQRSEQYF. The CDR3 bases are TGTGCCAGCAGTGTATGGGGCAGCCTAAGGACCCAACGATCCGAGCAGTACTTC.

This CDR3 is CAWSAPPTSRKNNEQFF. Written as DNA, the CDR3 is TGTGCCTGGAGTGCCCCCCCGACTAGCCGAAAGAACAATGAGCAGTTCTTC. The V and J genes are TRBV30 and TRBJ2-1, with 7 bases matching TRBD2. Germline trimming cut 1 base from V and 5 bases from J; bases unmatched to any gene: 14. Germline lookup yields CDR1 GTSNPN and CDR2 SVGIG (reference sequence). CDR3 length: 17 residues.

V and J are TRBV7-8 and TRBJ2-7, with D tentatively TRBD1 (6 bases). V gave up 2 bases and J gave up 6 bases, with 20 bases separating them. Germline-derived CDR1 and CDR2 are SGHVS and FQNEAQ. This CDR3 spans 16 amino acids. The CDR3 DNA follows: TGTGCCAGCAGCTTAACCAGGACAAGGGGGTCAGGCGAGCAGTACTTC. Amino acid sequence: CASSLTRTRGSGEQYF.

The chain's CDR3 is CASSQDGDGFVNEQFF. The CDR3 DNA follows: TGTGCCAGCAGCCAAGATGGGGACGGCTTTGTGAATGAGCAGTTCTTC. The gene calls are TRBV4-2 and TRBJ2-1, with D perhaps TRBD1 or TRBD2 (5 bases each). Trimming cost V 0 bases and J 7 bases, with 16 bases left between them. CDR3 length equals 16 residues. In germline, CDR1 is LGHNA, CDR2 YNFKEQ.

V and J are TRBV15 and TRBJ2-1, with D unresolved. V was pared by 5 bases and J by 0 bases, with 11 bases between. This CDR3 region has 15 residues. Per germline, CDR1 LNHNV and CDR2 YYDKDF (reference sequence). For the CDR3, the DNA is TGTGCCACCAGCCCTCGACGGAGCTCCTACAATGAGCAGTTCTTC. Translating it yields CATSPRRSSYNEQFF.

This clone was seen a single time. The V and J genes are TRBV5-4 and TRBJ2-1; no firm D call. Germline V CDR1 and CDR2: SGHNT, YYREEE (reference sequence). V dropped 4 bases and J dropped 0 bases, with 11 bases sitting between them. The CDR3 is 15 residues long. The CDR3 DNA reads TGTGCCAGCAGCCCCGGATACGGCTCCTACAATGAGCAGTTCTTC. This translates into CASSPGYGSYNEQFF. Full variable domain (missing parts from reference TRBV5-4 and TRBJ2-1): ETGVTQSPTHLIKTRGQQVTLRCSSQSGHNTVSWYQQALGQGPQFIFQYYREEENGRGNFPPRFSGLQFPNYSSELNVNALELDDSALYLCASSPGYGSYNEQFFGPGTRLTVL.

The chain carries TRBV5-1 and TRBJ1-1; TRBD1 might be the D (5 bases). V lost 0 bases and J 0 bases, leaving 12 bases between the germline ends. Per the germline V gene, CDR1 is SGHRS and CDR2 is YFSETQ. The CDR3 length is 16 residues. Written as DNA, the CDR3 is TGCGCCAGCAGCTTGGTTCCGGGACCCCTGAACACTGAAGCTTTCTTT. It yields the protein CASSLVPGPLNTEAFF. Full variable domain (outside the CDR3, taken from reference TRBV5-1 and TRBJ1-1): KAGVTQTPRYLIKTRGQQVTLSCSPISGHRSVSWYQQTPGQGLQFLFEYFSETQRNKGNFPGRFSGRQFSNSRSEMNVSTLELGDSALYLCASSLVPGPLNTEAFFGQGTRLTVV.